These T cell receptor beta chains were read from a single sample in a study of cytomegalovirus exposure and HLA in healthy donors. Measured with immunoSEQ multiplex PCR; TCRdb has only the in-frame clones, and not every one. This table holds about 190,000 clones, roughly 80% found once. Sequences were obtained from PBMCs. Source of these receptors: a man aged 45 to 65 in good health and CMV-seronegative. CDR3s include the opening cysteine and the closing phenylalanine or tryptophan. Each record gives: D gene, clone size, J gene, V gene, CDR3 DNA, CDR3 protein. D genes are given only for firm matches. Size values are once, few and many counts, or a class for expanded clones, and some rows have none.

d_gene: NA
abundance: NA
j_gene: TRBJ2-5
v_gene: TRBV20-1
CDR3nt: TGCAGTGCTAACAGTGTTGAGACCCAGTACTTC
CDR3aa: CSANSVETQYF

d_gene: NA
abundance: NA
j_gene: TRBJ2-3
v_gene: TRBV6-5
CDR3nt: TGTGCCAGCAGAGGGAGCCGGGGGTCAGATACGCAGTATTTT
CDR3aa: CASRGSRGSDTQYF

d_gene: NA
abundance: NA
j_gene: TRBJ2-1
v_gene: TRBV7-2
CDR3nt: TGTGCCAGCAGGGCGGGGTACTCCTACAATGAGCAGTTCTTC
CDR3aa: CASRAGYSYNEQFF

d_gene: NA
abundance: NA
j_gene: TRBJ1-1
v_gene: TRBV5-1
CDR3nt: TGCGCCAGCACCCCGGGGAGCATGAGTGGTGAAGCTTTCTTT
CDR3aa: CASTPGSMSGEAFF

d_gene: TRBD1
abundance: NA
j_gene: TRBJ2-5
v_gene: TRBV6-4
CDR3nt: TGTGCCAGCACCCGACAGGGGGCTCGGGAGACCCAGTACTTC
CDR3aa: CASTRQGARETQYF

d_gene: TRBD2
abundance: NA
j_gene: TRBJ2-7
v_gene: TRBV19
CDR3nt: TGTGCCAGTAGTTCCCCGGGACTAGCGGCCTACGAGCAGTACTTC
CDR3aa: CASSSPGLAAYEQYF

d_gene: NA
abundance: once
j_gene: TRBJ2-6
v_gene: TRBV29-1
CDR3nt: TGCAGCGTTGGGGCAGGGGCCAACGTCCTGACTTTC
CDR3aa: CSVGAGANVLTF

d_gene: NA
abundance: NA
j_gene: TRBJ1-6
v_gene: TRBV6-1
CDR3nt: TGTGCCAGCAGTGACAGGGTATATTCACCCCTCCACTTT
CDR3aa: CASSDRVYSPLHF

d_gene: NA
abundance: NA
j_gene: TRBJ1-1
v_gene: TRBV2
CDR3nt: TGTGCCAGCATGTCCCGGACTGAAGCTTTCTTT
CDR3aa: CASMSRTEAFF

d_gene: TRBD1
abundance: once
j_gene: TRBJ1-1
v_gene: TRBV27
CDR3nt: TGTGCCAGCAAACAGGGGGGCCTTATGAACACTGAAGCTTTCTTT
CDR3aa: CASKQGGLMNTEAFF

d_gene: TRBD2
abundance: few
j_gene: TRBJ2-5
v_gene: TRBV27
CDR3nt: TGTGCCAGCAGTTCCTTAGCGGGGGACCGGGGGACCCAGTACTTC
CDR3aa: CASSSLAGDRGTQYF

d_gene: NA
abundance: NA
j_gene: TRBJ2-1
v_gene: TRBV15
CDR3nt: TGTGCCACCAGGGGCAGGGCCCCCTACAATGAGCAGTTCTTC
CDR3aa: CATRGRAPYNEQFF

d_gene: NA
abundance: NA
j_gene: TRBJ1-2
v_gene: TRBV5-6
CDR3nt: TGTGCCAGCAGCTTCGTCGCCGGAGGCTATGGCTACACCTTC
CDR3aa: CASSFVAGGYGYTF

d_gene: NA
abundance: few
j_gene: TRBJ1-1
v_gene: TRBV5-6
CDR3nt: TGTGCCAGCAGCTTGTACACCCTTAAAACTATGAACACTGAAGCTTTCTTT
CDR3aa: CASSLYTLKTMNTEAFF

d_gene: NA
abundance: NA
j_gene: TRBJ1-4
v_gene: TRBV18
CDR3nt: TGTGCCAGCTCACCGAAGACAGGCCTTAATGAAAAACTGTTTTTT
CDR3aa: CASSPKTGLNEKLFF

d_gene: NA
abundance: NA
j_gene: TRBJ1-4
v_gene: TRBV18
CDR3nt: TGCGCCAGCTCCCAGGAGGGGGAAAAACTGTTTTTT
CDR3aa: CASSQEGEKLFF

d_gene: NA
abundance: once
j_gene: TRBJ2-3
v_gene: TRBV19
CDR3nt: TGTGCCAGTAAGGGGGACCCGTTGAAGGGGGATACGCAGTATTTT
CDR3aa: CASKGDPLKGDTQYF

d_gene: TRBD2
abundance: NA
j_gene: TRBJ2-5
v_gene: TRBV5-6
CDR3nt: TGTGCCAGCAGCTTAGGGACTAGTCATTCCCAGTACTTC
CDR3aa: CASSLGTSHSQYF

d_gene: TRBD2
abundance: NA
j_gene: TRBJ2-5
v_gene: TRBV11-2
CDR3nt: TGTGCCAGCAGCCCTAGAGGGGGCCTAGCGGGGCTACAAGAGACCCAGTACTTC
CDR3aa: CASSPRGGLAGLQETQYF

d_gene: NA
abundance: few
j_gene: TRBJ2-7
v_gene: TRBV27
CDR3nt: TGTGCCAGCAGTTCCTCTCGTGGGGGCAGCGACGAGCAGTACTTC
CDR3aa: CASSSSRGGSDEQYF

d_gene: TRBD1
abundance: NA
j_gene: TRBJ2-7
v_gene: TRBV11-2
CDR3nt: TGTGCCAGCAGCTTACGGGACAGCTCCTACGAGCAGTACTTC
CDR3aa: CASSLRDSSYEQYF

d_gene: TRBD1
abundance: NA
j_gene: TRBJ1-4
v_gene: TRBV9
CDR3nt: TGTGCCAGCAGCGTAGGAGGGGGCACGACTAATGAAAAACTGTTTTTT
CDR3aa: CASSVGGGTTNEKLFF

d_gene: TRBD1
abundance: NA
j_gene: TRBJ2-1
v_gene: TRBV6-1
CDR3nt: TGTGCCAGCAGTGACCGACAGGGGGGGTCAGGTTATGAGCAGTTCTTC
CDR3aa: CASSDRQGGSGYEQFF

d_gene: NA
abundance: NA
j_gene: TRBJ1-2
v_gene: TRBV11-3
CDR3nt: TGTGCCAGCAGCTTGGTAGGGGACTATGGCTACACCTTC
CDR3aa: CASSLVGDYGYTF

d_gene: NA
abundance: NA
j_gene: TRBJ2-5
v_gene: TRBV5-1
CDR3nt: TGCGCCAGCAGCTTCGGTCAACCCCAAGAGACCCAGTACTTC
CDR3aa: CASSFGQPQETQYF

d_gene: TRBD2
abundance: NA
j_gene: TRBJ2-1
v_gene: TRBV7-2
CDR3nt: TGTGCCAGCAGCGTACTAGCGGGGGTGTCTGAGCAGTTCTTC
CDR3aa: CASSVLAGVSEQFF

d_gene: NA
abundance: NA
j_gene: TRBJ1-1
v_gene: TRBV2
CDR3nt: TGTGCCACACACTTTGACAAGAACACTGAAGCTTTCTTT
CDR3aa: CATHFDKNTEAFF

d_gene: NA
abundance: few
j_gene: TRBJ2-3
v_gene: TRBV11-1
CDR3nt: TGTGCCAGCAGCGAAAACTCCCGGTTGGATACGCAGTATTTT
CDR3aa: CASSENSRLDTQYF

d_gene: TRBD1
abundance: NA
j_gene: TRBJ2-7
v_gene: TRBV4-2
CDR3nt: TGTGCCAGCAGCCATGGACAGGGAAACTACGAGCAGTACTTC
CDR3aa: CASSHGQGNYEQYF

d_gene: TRBD1
abundance: NA
j_gene: TRBJ1-1
v_gene: TRBV13
CDR3nt: TGTGCCAGCAGCCAAAGGGGGCCTCTCACTGAAGCTTTCTTT
CDR3aa: CASSQRGPLTEAFF

d_gene: NA
abundance: NA
j_gene: TRBJ1-4
v_gene: TRBV6-5
CDR3nt: TGTGCCAGCTCAGAGGTGGGGGGAGAAAAACTGTTTTTT
CDR3aa: CASSEVGGEKLFF

d_gene: NA
abundance: NA
j_gene: TRBJ2-5
v_gene: TRBV4-3
CDR3nt: TGCGCCAGCAGCCAAGACCCGGGGGAGACCCAGTACTTC
CDR3aa: CASSQDPGETQYF

d_gene: NA
abundance: NA
j_gene: TRBJ1-3
v_gene: TRBV4-1
CDR3nt: TGCGCCAGCAGCCAAGACAACTACTCTGGAAACACCATATATTTT
CDR3aa: CASSQDNYSGNTIYF